This T cell receptor (beta chain) was identified in a study of control samples from healthy donors and cancer patients (dated by TCRdb to 2020 to 2022). To prepare the library, the immunoSEQ multiplex PCR assay was applied. TCRdb re-hosts the immuneACCESS table, in-frame sequences only. Its copies lack some clones; in the studies checked, an unresolved V gene accounts for under half of them, and the cause for the rest is not known. In all, the sample holds about 120,000 clones, and just under 90% of those were seen once. The ten largest make up 12% of the sample. As encoded in the germline V gene (reference sequence), CDR1 is DFQATT while CDR2 is SNEGSKA. Trimming leaves V shorter by 3 bases and J shorter by 0 bases, with the junction holding 3 bases beyond the gene matches. The CDR3 has 14 amino acids, counting the end cysteine and phenylalanine. The entry retains the CDR3 DNA only, 42 bases that are in frame from base 1.

Concerning this clone: There is no known antigen for this receptor. No clone much larger than this one lies a single base away; base qualities are absent.

The sequencing input was blood. The V gene is TRBV20-1 and the J gene is TRBJ2-7; 9 bases in the middle match TRBD2. This TCR was recovered from a young man in good health. The CDR3 region has the sequence CSASRTSASYEQYF. At the DNA level, the sequence is TGCAGTGCTAGTCGGACTAGCGCCTCCTACGAGCAGTACTTC.